This entry describes one T cell receptor (beta chain). Its cognate antigen is unknown. One end of the junction varies from germline; a read error may be responsible. The sample comes from a study of molecular identifiers for immune sequencing clone quantification. TCRdb analysed the PCR reads with MiXCR anew, one entry per CDR3 protein. The table shows some 580,000 distinct CDR3 sequences, with around 25% occurring only once. Germline CDR1 reads SGHTA; CDR2 reads FQGNSA. This CDR3 contains 18 residues. Study-wide points: Effector cells kept over 98% of their molecules in clones above 20 RNA copies, while naive cells kept under 1% there.

Construction of naive CD8 libraries employed roughly 18,000 to 1,100,000 sorted cells together with 10%, 30% or 50% RNA. The V gene is TRBV7-2, the J gene TRBJ2-3, with D perhaps TRBD1 (6 bases). Sequencing input: naive CD8+ T cells from blood, with Jurkat cell RNA spiked in. The subset was: FACS-sorted CD8+CD4-CCR7+CD45RA+ naive T cells. The receptor comes from a human donor in good health. Some libraries in this study had Jurkat cell RNA spiked in. The CDR3: CASSLVPVEGDNTNTQYF. In nucleotides, the CDR3 is TGTGCCAGCAGCTTAGTGCCTGTTGAGGGGGATAACACAAATACACAGTATTTT.